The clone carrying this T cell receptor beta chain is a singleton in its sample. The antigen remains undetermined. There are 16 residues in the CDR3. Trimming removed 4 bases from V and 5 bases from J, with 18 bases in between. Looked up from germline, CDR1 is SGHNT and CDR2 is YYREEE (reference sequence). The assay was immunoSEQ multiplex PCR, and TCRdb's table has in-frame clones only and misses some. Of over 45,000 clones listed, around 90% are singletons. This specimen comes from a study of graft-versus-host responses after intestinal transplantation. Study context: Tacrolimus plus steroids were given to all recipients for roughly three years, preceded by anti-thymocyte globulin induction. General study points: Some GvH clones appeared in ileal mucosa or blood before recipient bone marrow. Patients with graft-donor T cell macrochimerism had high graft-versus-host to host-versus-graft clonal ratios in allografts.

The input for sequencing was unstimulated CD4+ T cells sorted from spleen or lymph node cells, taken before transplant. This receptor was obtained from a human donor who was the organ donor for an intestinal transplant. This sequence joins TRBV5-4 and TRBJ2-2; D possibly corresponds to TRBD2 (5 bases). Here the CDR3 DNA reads TGTGCCAGCAGCCCGGACGGGGTTCGGGGAACCGGGGAGCTGTTTTTT. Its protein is CASSPDGVRGTGELFF.